This paragraph reports one TCR beta chain. Its specificity is unknown. The CDR3 consists of 13 residues. Trimming removed 3 bases at V and 2 bases at J, with 7 bases between. CDR1 and CDR2 (germline): SEHNR, FQNEAQ (reference sequence). The sample is drawn from a study of cytomegalovirus exposure and HLA in healthy donors. About the study: A subsequent analysis reported that the roughly 120 validation repertoires were produced on the same platform that had also been used for the roughly 700 first-cohort repertoires.

Sequencing was performed with immunoSEQ multiplex PCR; in TCRdb, only in-frame clones are kept and a portion is missing. Of about 360,000 clones listed, roughly 88% are singletons. Study-level results: The study flagged about 150 TCR beta chains as cytomegalovirus-associated. Despite most TCR sequences being rare, some public TCRs occurred in many donors.

Sample: PBMCs. The rearrangement joins TRBV7-9 to TRBJ1-2, with D uncertain. The receptor was derived from a woman aged 18 to 35 in good health and CMV-seronegative. The CDR3 DNA sequence: TGTGCCAGCAGCTTTGGCGGAAACTATGGCTACACCTTC. Translating it yields CASSFGGNYGYTF. The whole variable domain, remainder taken from reference TRBV7-9 and TRBJ1-2, is DTGVSQNPRHKITKRGQNVTFRCDPISEHNRLYWYRQTLGQGPEFLTYFQNEAQLEKSRLLSDRFSAERPKGSFSTLEIQRTEQGDSAMYLCASSFGGNYGYTFGSGTRLTVV.